The T cell receptor beta chain under discussion was sequenced for a study of molecular identifiers for immune sequencing clone quantification. The overall study: Replicate RNA from approximately 20,000 or 100,000 naive CD8 T cells formed five aliquots; four were sequenced. The study, taken as a whole, reports: Highly expanded clone sizes could be underestimated by identical TCR molecules that share a barcode.

TCRdb reanalysed the PCR reads using MiXCR and keeps one entry per CDR3 protein. The table lists hundreds of thousands of distinct CDR3 sequences, approximately 24% of them singletons. The sample holds a few counts of this clonotype. The target antigen is unknown. The ends were cut back, 6 bases at V and 7 bases at J, with 25 bases in the middle. The CDR3 has 17 residues. The V gene's germline CDR1 is MNHEY and CDR2 SVGAGI. From about 20,000 to 1,000,000 sorted cells, naive CD8 libraries were generated with 10%, 30% or 50% RNA. Sorting selected naive CD8 T cells with a CD8+CD4-CCR7+CD45RA+ phenotype. The rearrangement uses TRBV6-5 and TRBJ2-1; D assignment may be TRBD1 or TRBD2 (5 bases each). The sequenced sample consisted of naive CD8+ T cells from blood, with Jurkat cell RNA spiked in. Subset in this sample: FACS-sorted CD8+CD4-CCR7+CD45RA+ naive T cells. The clonotype comes from a human donor in good health. Some libraries in this study had Jurkat cell RNA spiked in. The CDR3 DNA is TGTGCCAGCAGCCACCCCCCACTACGGGACGGCAGGAATGAGCAGTTCTTC. Translation gives CASSHPPLRDGRNEQFF.